This TCR beta chain came from a study of CD8+ T cells in alopecia areata. In each case, RNA was isolated and then reverse transcribed into cDNA as the sequencing template. Data came from immunoSEQ multiplex PCR; TCRdb stores just in-frame clones and leaves some out. The top ten hold around 20% of the sample, which has roughly 100,000 clones, roughly 40% seen once. The sample's treatment: oral pan-JAK inhibitor, 5-10 mg twice daily. Collection of lesional scalp punch biopsies and peripheral blood was performed in alopecia areata patients. The CDR3 runs to 13 residues. Germline loops: CDR1 SSHAT, CDR2 FNYEAQ (reference sequence). With 6 bases removed from V and 6 bases from J, the gap between germline ends came to 12 bases. Note on this clone: Antigen unknown.

Whole-study results and caveats: Treatment with tofacitinib significantly lowered scalp clonality and reduced expanded CD8+ clones among the top 100.

The chain carries TRBV7-7 and TRBJ2-1, with no clear D. The clonotype was recovered from a human donor with alopecia areata. Sequenced here: CD8+ T cells sorted from blood, sampled at week 24, from a patient treated with tofacitinib. In DNA form, the CDR3 reads TGTGCCAGCAGTCTCACTAACGCCAATGAGCAGTTCTTC. Translated, it gives CASSLTNANEQFF.